Listed below are T cell receptor beta chains from one sample, sequenced in a study of OX40 agonist ivuxolimab in advanced cancers. The method was immunoSEQ multiplex PCR; TCRdb's version includes in-frame clones alone and lacks a portion of them. The sample gives about 42,000 clones, approximately 78% of which show up once; roughly 2.5% is in the top ten. The sample in question was CD4+ or CD8+ T cells sorted from blood, obtained in a trial of the OX40 agonist ivuxolimab. The receptor source for this set is an adult with an advanced solid tumor such as melanoma, head and neck, liver or kidney cancer. Both conserved end residues are part of each CDR3. Fields, in order: clone size, J gene, D gene, V gene, CDR3 DNA, CDR3 protein. The D gene is left open where the match is weak. Clone sizes are given selectively: once, few, many, or a class where the clone is expanded.

once | TRBJ2-6 | NA | TRBV5-5 | TGTGCCAGCAGCGGACTTGGGGCAGTTGGGGCCAACGTCCTGACTTTC | CASSGLGAVGANVLTF
NA | TRBJ1-1 | NA | TRBV6-1 | TGTGCCAGCAGTGAAGGGGGCTCGATCACTGAAGCTTTCTTT | CASSEGGSITEAFF
NA | TRBJ2-7 | NA | TRBV7-9 | TGTGCCAGCAAAAAAAAGGAGCAGTACTTC | CASKKKEQYF
NA | TRBJ2-2 | NA | TRBV30 | TGTGCCTTTTACCGGGGCGGTCTCGGGGAGCTGTTTTTT | CAFYRGGLGELFF
NA | TRBJ1-1 | NA | TRBV6-5 | TGTGCCAGCAGTTACTCGGAAAGGGATGTAACTTTCTTT | CASSYSERDVTFF
NA | TRBJ1-5 | NA | TRBV30 | TGTGCCTGGAGGGGTGATAGCTATCAGCCCCAGCATTTT | CAWRGDSYQPQHF
once | TRBJ2-7 | TRBD2 | TRBV7-8 | TGTGCCAGCCTACCCGGCCCTTTTCGGGGGGGCTACGAGCAGTACTTC | CASLPGPFRGGYEQYF
once | TRBJ2-7 | TRBD2 | TRBV5-1 | TGCGCCAGCAGACGGCTAGCGGGTGCCTACGAGCAGTACTTC | CASRRLAGAYEQYF
NA | TRBJ2-5 | NA | TRBV11-2 | TGTGCCAGCAGCCCGATAAGGAGGGGCCAAGAGACCCAGTACTTC | CASSPIRRGQETQYF
NA | TRBJ1-6 | TRBD1 | TRBV18 | TGTGCCAGCGCGACCGGGACAGATAATTCACCCCTCCACTTT | CASATGTDNSPLHF
few | TRBJ1-1 | NA | TRBV21-1 | TGTGCCACCGAATCCAGGGACACCCCCTTCACTGAAGCTTTCTTT | CATESRDTPFTEAFF
NA | TRBJ1-6 | TRBD1 | TRBV7-9 | TGTGCCAGCAGCTTAGAGGCAGGACAGGGCAGTGCCTATAATTCACCCCTCCACTTT | CASSLEAGQGSAYNSPLHF
NA | TRBJ2-3 | TRBD2 | TRBV4-3 | TGCGCCAGCAGAAGTAGCGGGAGGGACACAGATACGCAGTATTTT | CASRSSGRDTDTQYF